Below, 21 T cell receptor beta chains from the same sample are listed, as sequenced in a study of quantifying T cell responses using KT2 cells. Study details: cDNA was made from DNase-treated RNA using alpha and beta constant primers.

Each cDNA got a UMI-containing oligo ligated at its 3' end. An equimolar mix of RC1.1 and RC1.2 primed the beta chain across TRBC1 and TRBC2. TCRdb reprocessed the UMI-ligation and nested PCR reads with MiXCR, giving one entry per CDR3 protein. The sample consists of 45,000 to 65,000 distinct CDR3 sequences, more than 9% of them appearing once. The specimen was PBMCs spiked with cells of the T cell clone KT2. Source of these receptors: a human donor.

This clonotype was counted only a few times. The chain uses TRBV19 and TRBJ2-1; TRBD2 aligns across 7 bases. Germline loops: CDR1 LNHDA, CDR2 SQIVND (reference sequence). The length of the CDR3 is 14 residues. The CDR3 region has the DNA TGTGCTACCAACCAGCGGGGAAACTACAATGAGCAGTTCTTC. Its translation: CATNQRGNYNEQFF.

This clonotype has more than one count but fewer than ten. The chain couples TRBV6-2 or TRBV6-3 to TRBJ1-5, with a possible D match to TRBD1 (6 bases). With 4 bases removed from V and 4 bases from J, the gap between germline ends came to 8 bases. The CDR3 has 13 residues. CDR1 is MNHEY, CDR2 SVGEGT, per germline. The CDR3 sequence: CASSWTANQPQHF. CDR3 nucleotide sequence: TGTGCCAGCAGTTGGACAGCAAATCAGCCCCAGCATTTT.

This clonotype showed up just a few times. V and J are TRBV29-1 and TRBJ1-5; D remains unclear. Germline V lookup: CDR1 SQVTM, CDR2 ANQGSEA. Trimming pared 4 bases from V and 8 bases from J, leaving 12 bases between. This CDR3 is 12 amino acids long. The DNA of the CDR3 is TGCAGCGTTGCAGCTGGAGCGGAGCCCCAGCATTTT. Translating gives CSVAAGAEPQHF.

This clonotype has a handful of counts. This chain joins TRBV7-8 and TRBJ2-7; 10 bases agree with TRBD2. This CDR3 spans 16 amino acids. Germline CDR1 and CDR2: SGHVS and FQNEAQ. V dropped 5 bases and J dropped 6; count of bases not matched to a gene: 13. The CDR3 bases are TGTGCCAGCAGCATAAGCGGGAGGGCCGGGATAGGCGAGCAGTACTTC. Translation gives CASSISGRAGIGEQYF.

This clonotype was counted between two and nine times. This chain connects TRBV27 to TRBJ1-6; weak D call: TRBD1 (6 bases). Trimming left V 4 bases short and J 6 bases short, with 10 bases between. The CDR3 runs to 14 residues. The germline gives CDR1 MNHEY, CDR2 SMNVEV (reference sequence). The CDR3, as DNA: TGTGCCAGCAGTTGGACAGCCTTTAATTCACCCCTCCACTTT. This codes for CASSWTAFNSPLHF.

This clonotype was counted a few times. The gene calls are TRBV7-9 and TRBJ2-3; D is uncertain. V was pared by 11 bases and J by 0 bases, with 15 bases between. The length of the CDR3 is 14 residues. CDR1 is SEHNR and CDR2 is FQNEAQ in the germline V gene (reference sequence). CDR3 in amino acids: CAGLTSTSTDTQYF. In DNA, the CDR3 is TGTGCCGGCCTAACTTCTACTAGCACAGATACGCAGTATTTT.

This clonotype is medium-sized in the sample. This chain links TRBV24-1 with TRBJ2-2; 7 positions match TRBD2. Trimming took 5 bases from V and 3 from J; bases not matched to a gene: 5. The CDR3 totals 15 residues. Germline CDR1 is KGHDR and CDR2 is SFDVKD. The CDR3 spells CATSAGGRDTGELFF. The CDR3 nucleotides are TGTGCCACCAGTGCCGGGGGGAGGGACACCGGGGAGCTGTTTTTT.

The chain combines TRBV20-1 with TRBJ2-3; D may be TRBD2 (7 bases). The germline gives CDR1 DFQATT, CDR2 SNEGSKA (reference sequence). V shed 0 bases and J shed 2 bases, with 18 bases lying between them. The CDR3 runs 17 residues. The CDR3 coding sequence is TGCAGTGCTAGAGATCGAGGGGGACTATTCAACACAGATACGCAGTATTTT. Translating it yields CSARDRGGLFNTDTQYF.

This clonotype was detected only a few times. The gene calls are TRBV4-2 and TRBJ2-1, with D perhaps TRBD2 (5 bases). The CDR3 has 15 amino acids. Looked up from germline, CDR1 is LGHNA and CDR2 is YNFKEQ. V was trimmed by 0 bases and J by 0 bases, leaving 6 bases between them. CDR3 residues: CASSQEEASYNEQFF. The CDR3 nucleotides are TGTGCCAGCAGCCAAGAGGAGGCCTCCTACAATGAGCAGTTCTTC.

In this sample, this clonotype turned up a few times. As DNA, the CDR3 is TGTGCCAGCAGGGGCCGGGGGGCGCTTAAGGATACGCAGTATTTT. The encoded protein is CASRGRGALKDTQYF. The gene calls are TRBV6-6 and TRBJ2-3; maybe TRBD2 (7 bases). CDR1 and CDR2 from the germline V gene are MNHNY and SVGAGI (reference sequence). This CDR3 is 15 amino acids long. Trimming pared 6 bases from V and 6 bases from J, leaving 19 bases between.

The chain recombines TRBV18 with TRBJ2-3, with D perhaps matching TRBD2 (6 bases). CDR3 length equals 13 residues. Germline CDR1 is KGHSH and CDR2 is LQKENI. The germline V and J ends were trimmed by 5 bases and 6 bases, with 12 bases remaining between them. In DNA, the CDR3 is TGTGCCAGCTCAACAGGAGGGCCGGATACGCAGTATTTT. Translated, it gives CASSTGGPDTQYF.

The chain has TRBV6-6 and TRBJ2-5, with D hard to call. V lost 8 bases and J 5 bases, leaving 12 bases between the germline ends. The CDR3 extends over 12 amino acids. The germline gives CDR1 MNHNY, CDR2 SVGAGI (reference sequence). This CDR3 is CASFREEETQYF. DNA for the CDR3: TGTGCCAGCTTCCGTGAGGAGGAGACCCAGTACTTC.

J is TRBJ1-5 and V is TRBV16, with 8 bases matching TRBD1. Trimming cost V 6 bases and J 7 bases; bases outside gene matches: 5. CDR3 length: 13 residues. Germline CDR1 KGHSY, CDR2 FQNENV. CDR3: CASRDRGGQPQHF. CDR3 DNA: TGTGCCAGCAGAGACAGGGGCGGACAGCCCCAGCATTTT.

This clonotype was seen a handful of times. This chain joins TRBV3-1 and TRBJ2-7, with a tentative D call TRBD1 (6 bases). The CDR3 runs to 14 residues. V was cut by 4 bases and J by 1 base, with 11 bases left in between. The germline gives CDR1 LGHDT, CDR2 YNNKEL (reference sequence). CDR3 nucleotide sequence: TGTGCCAGCAGCCTGAGGGACATATCCTACGAGCAGTACTTC. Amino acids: CASSLRDISYEQYF.

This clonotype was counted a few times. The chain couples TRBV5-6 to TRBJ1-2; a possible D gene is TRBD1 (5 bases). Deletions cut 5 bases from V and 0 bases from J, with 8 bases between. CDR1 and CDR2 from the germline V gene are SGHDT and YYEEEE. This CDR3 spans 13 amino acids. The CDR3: CASRGTANYGYTF. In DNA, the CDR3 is TGTGCCAGCAGGGGGACGGCTAACTATGGCTACACCTTC. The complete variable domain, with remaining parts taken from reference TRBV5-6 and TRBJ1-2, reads DAGVTQSPTHLIKTRGQQVTLRCSPKSGHDTVSWYQQALGQGPQFIFQYYEEEERQRGNFPDRFSGHQFPNYSSELNVNALLLGDSALYLCASRGTANYGYTFGSGTRLTVV.

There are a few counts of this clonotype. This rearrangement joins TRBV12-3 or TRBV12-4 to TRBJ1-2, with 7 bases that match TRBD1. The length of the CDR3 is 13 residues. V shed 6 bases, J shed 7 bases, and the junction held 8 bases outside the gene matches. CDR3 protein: CASRPPTGSGYTF. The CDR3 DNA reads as TGTGCCAGCAGACCCCCGACAGGGAGTGGCTACACCTTC.

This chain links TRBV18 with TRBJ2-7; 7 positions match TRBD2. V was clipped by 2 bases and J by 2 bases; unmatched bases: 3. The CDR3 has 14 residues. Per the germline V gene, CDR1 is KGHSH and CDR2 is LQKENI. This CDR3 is CASSPDRGAYEQYF. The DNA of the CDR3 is TGTGCCAGCTCACCAGATCGGGGGGCCTACGAGCAGTACTTC.

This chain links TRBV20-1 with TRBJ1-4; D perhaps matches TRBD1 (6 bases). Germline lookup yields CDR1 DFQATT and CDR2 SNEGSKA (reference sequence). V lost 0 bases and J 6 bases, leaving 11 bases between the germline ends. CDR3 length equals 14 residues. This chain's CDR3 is CSARDPRGDEKLFF. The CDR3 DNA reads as TGCAGTGCTAGAGATCCCAGGGGAGATGAAAAACTGTTTTTT.

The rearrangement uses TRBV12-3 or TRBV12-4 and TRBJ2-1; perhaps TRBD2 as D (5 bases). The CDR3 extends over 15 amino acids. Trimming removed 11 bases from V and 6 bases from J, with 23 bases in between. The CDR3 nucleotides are TGTGCCCTCGAGTCCAAGAGGGAGATTCCCAATGAGCAGTTCTTC. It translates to CALESKREIPNEQFF.

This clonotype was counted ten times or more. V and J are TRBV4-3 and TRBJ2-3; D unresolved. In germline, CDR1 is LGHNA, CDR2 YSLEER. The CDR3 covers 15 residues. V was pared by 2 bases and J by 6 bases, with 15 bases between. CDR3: CASSQSLVLGDTQYF. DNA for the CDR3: TGCGCCAGCAGCCAAAGCCTCGTCCTAGGGGATACGCAGTATTTT.

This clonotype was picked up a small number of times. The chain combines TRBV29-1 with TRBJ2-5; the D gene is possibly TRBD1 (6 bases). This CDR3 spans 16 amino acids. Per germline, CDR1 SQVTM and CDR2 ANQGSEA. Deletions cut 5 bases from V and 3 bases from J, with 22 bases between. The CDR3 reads CSVTNMAGVVEETQYF. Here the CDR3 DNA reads TGCAGCGTTACCAACATGGCAGGGGTGGTCGAAGAGACCCAGTACTTC.